Following are 22 T cell receptor beta chains from one sample sequenced in a study of blood T cells in healthy people across ages. The use of a sample-barcoded 5' primer and a J-beta primer mix characterized a second PCR of 7 to 11 cycles. One entry per CDR3 protein results from TCRdb running MiXCR on the 5' RACE reads. This sample has around 820,000 distinct CDR3 sequences; 20% to 25% occur once, and the top ten carry 3% to 4.5%. In addition, the sample was reused for a study of T cells of mothers and their children.

Sequencing was performed on blood. The receptors here all came from a boy aged 10-17 years in good health.

This sequence joins TRBV29-1 and TRBJ2-5, with D possibly called TRBD1 or TRBD2 (5 bases each). V was cut by 0 bases and J by 5 bases, with 10 bases left in between. The V gene's germline CDR1 is SQVTM and CDR2 ANQGSEA. There are 13 residues in the CDR3. The DNA of the CDR3 is TGCAGCGTTGAAGAGGGGCGCGGGGAGACCCAGTACTTC. This encodes CSVEEGRGETQYF.

This chain connects TRBV5-1 to TRBJ2-3; 10 bases line up with TRBD2. Germline V gives CDR1 SGHRS, CDR2 YFSETQ. The J segment lost 6 bases and the V segment lost 0 bases, leaving 4 bases of the junction unmatched. CDR3 length: 15 amino acids. The CDR3 DNA reads as TGCGCCAGCAGCTTGGTGGCTAGCGGGAGCGATACGCAGTATTTT. The encoded protein is CASSLVASGSDTQYF.

Only a few counts were recorded for this clonotype. The genes are TRBV20-1 and TRBJ1-2; 7 bases line up with TRBD1. The V segment lost 7 bases and the J segment 5 bases; nucleotides outside the gene matches: 10. CDR3 length: 13 residues. Germline V gives CDR1 DFQATT, CDR2 SNEGSKA (reference sequence). CDR3 nucleotide sequence: TGCAGTGTCCCGCCTCGGACAGGTTATGGCTACACCTTC. This codes for CSVPPRTGYGYTF.

The V call is TRBV6-5, the J call TRBJ2-1; TRBD1 agrees at 7 bases. The CDR3 is 14 residues long. The V gene's germline CDR1 is MNHEY and CDR2 SVGAGI. V trimming: 6 bases; J trimming: 7 bases; junction bases outside the gene matches: 9. The CDR3 DNA sequence: TGTGCCAGCAGCCCACAGGGGATGCGGAATGAGCAGTTCTTC. Translation gives CASSPQGMRNEQFF.

The CDR3 bases are TGCGCCAGCAGCCAACTAGCGGCCTACAATGAGCAGTTCTTC. It encodes CASSQLAAYNEQFF. The chain carries TRBV4-1 and TRBJ2-5; 7 bases align to TRBD2. Matching the DNA end better, TRBJ2-1 makes the J call doubtful. The length of the CDR3 is 14 residues. The V gene's germline CDR1 is MGHRA and CDR2 YSYEKL.

This clonotype was seen a handful of times. The chain uses TRBV7-2 and TRBJ1-4, with TRBD1 as a possible D gene (6 bases). The CDR3 spans 15 residues. With 6 bases removed from V and 8 bases from J, the gap between germline ends came to 19 bases. The germline V gene encodes CDR1 SGHTA and CDR2 FQGNSA. CDR3 amino acids: CASSQGRGISEKLFF. The CDR3 bases are TGTGCCAGCAGTCAGGGTAGGGGGATTAGCGAAAAACTGTTTTTT.

This sequence joins TRBV27 and TRBJ2-5; 10 bases are shared with TRBD2. The J call could be wrong; TRBJ2-1 is a better fit for the DNA end. Germline V gives CDR1 MNHEY, CDR2 SMNVEV (reference sequence). This CDR3 has 13 residues. In DNA form, the CDR3 reads TGTGCCAGTGGACTAGCGGCGACCAATGAGCAGTTCTTC. The encoded protein is CASGLAATNEQFF.

This clonotype has just a few counts. The chain has TRBV5-5 and TRBJ2-2; D gene uncertain. CDR1 is SGHKS, CDR2 YYEKEE, per germline (reference sequence). V gave up 4 bases and J gave up 0 bases, with 13 bases separating them. This CDR3 has 16 amino acids. The CDR3: CASSVQKPSNTGELFF. CDR3 sequence (DNA): TGTGCCAGCAGCGTCCAGAAACCTTCGAACACCGGGGAGCTGTTTTTT.

This clonotype has a single count. The chain couples TRBV4-1 to TRBJ1-5; TRBD1 matches at 8 bases. Losses at the gene ends were 2 bases for V and 0 bases for J; bases not matched to a gene: 6. Germline values: CDR1 MGHRA, CDR2 YSYEKL. This CDR3 region has 17 residues. The CDR3 region is CASSQKATGDSNQPQHF. The CDR3 region has the DNA TGCGCCAGCAGCCAAAAAGCGACAGGGGATAGCAATCAGCCCCAGCATTTT.

This clonotype has just a few counts. This sequence joins TRBV10-3 and TRBJ1-2, with D maybe TRBD1 (6 bases). The CDR3 covers 15 residues. The germline V gene encodes CDR1 ENHRY and CDR2 SYGVKD. V was trimmed by 2 bases and J by 2 bases, leaving 12 bases between them. CDR3 sequence: CAISEPLGGNYGYTF. The CDR3 DNA follows: TGTGCCATCAGTGAGCCCCTGGGGGGCAACTATGGCTACACCTTC.

The chain's CDR3 is CASSRDRGYPETQYF. Here the CDR3 DNA reads TGCGCCAGCAGCCGGGACAGGGGGTACCCAGAGACCCAGTACTTC. V and J are TRBV4-3 and TRBJ2-5, with TRBD1 matching over 11 bases. The CDR3 totals 15 residues. Germline V lookup: CDR1 LGHNA, CDR2 YSLEER. V was pared by 4 bases and J by 4 bases, with 5 bases of the junction left unmatched.

This clonotype has just a few counts. The chain employs TRBV28 and TRBJ2-7; D is uncertain. Deletions cut 7 bases from V and 5 bases from J, with 15 bases between. The CDR3 is made up of 13 amino acids. CDR1 MDHEN and CDR2 SYDVKM come from the germline V gene. DNA for the CDR3: TGTGCCAGCACCCCTAAGGGTCGGGACGAGCAGTACTTC. It is translated as CASTPKGRDEQYF.

The rearrangement links TRBV7-9 to TRBJ1-4; 7 bases map to TRBD1. After removal of 5 bases from V and 7 bases from J, the junction contained 7 bases not matched to a gene. CDR1 is SEHNR and CDR2 is FQNEAQ in the germline V gene (reference sequence). This CDR3 spans 14 amino acids. CDR3 nucleotides: TGTGCCAGCAGCCGACAGGGAGTGAGTGAAAAACTGTTTTTT. The encoded protein is CASSRQGVSEKLFF.

The chain joins TRBV9 to TRBJ1-1; the D is unclear. CDR3 length: 15 residues. V shed 0 bases and J shed 6 bases, with 15 bases lying between them. Germline V gene data show CDR1 as SGDLS and CDR2 as YYNGEE. CDR3 in DNA: TGTGCCAGCAGCGTAGTCGGAGGGCCTGGGGCTGAAGCTTTCTTT. Amino acid sequence: CASSVVGGPGAEAFF.

In its sample, this clonotype was seen a few times. This sequence joins TRBV20-1 and TRBJ2-3; the match to TRBD2 covers 9 bases. This CDR3 comprises 14 residues. The V gene's germline CDR1 is DFQATT and CDR2 SNEGSKA (reference sequence). V lost 5 bases, J lost 5 bases, and 8 bases stayed unmatched. The CDR3 reads CSAERGVPVDTQYF. DNA for the CDR3: TGCAGTGCTGAGCGGGGGGTCCCAGTAGATACGCAGTATTTT.

This clonotype was seen a few times. The rearrangement links TRBV24-1 to TRBJ2-3, with D perhaps TRBD1 (5 bases). The CDR3 loop spans 12 amino acids. V was shortened by 3 bases and J by 6 bases, with 6 bases between the two germline ends. Per germline, CDR1 KGHDR and CDR2 SFDVKD. The CDR3 here is CATSDRQDTQYF. CDR3 bases: TGTGCCACCAGTGATCGACAGGATACGCAGTATTTT.

This clonotype was recorded once. The rearrangement links TRBV4-3 to TRBJ2-5; the match to TRBD2 covers 7 bases. TRBJ2-1 matches the DNA end more closely, so the J call is doubtful. CDR3 length equals 15 residues. Germline CDR1 reads LGHNA; CDR2 reads YSLEER. The DNA of the CDR3 is TGCGCCAGCAGCCAAGGAAGCGGGGAGGGGAATGAGCAGTTCTTC. Translation gives CASSQGSGEGNEQFF.

The chain employs TRBV10-3 and TRBJ1-2; 7 positions agree with TRBD1. V lost 2 bases and J lost 6; bases outside the gene matches: 9. This CDR3 comprises 15 residues. Germline-derived CDR1 and CDR2 are ENHRY and SYGVKD. CDR3 residues: CAISETGTAGDGYTF. The CDR3 DNA reads as TGTGCCATCAGTGAGACTGGGACAGCCGGAGATGGCTACACCTTC.

This clonotype was seen a few times. J is TRBJ2-5 and V is TRBV25-1; D perhaps matches TRBD1 (6 bases). The germline CDR1 and CDR2 sequences are MGHDK and SYGVNS. Trimming cost V 7 bases and J 2 bases, with 14 bases left between them. The CDR3 sequence is 14 residues long. In nucleotides, the CDR3 is TGTGCCAGCAATCCAGGGGCCGGTCAAGAGACCCAGTACTTC. Residues: CASNPGAGQETQYF.

The CDR3, as DNA: TGCAGCGTTGGTCCGCCCTCCTACAATGAGCAGTTCTTC. Translating it yields CSVGPPSYNEQFF. The rearrangement uses TRBV29-1 and TRBJ2-1; no clear D gene. The V gene lost 4 bases and the J gene lost 0 bases, with 7 bases spanning the gap. The CDR3 length is 13 residues. Germline-derived CDR1 and CDR2 are SQVTM and ANQGSEA.

The J gene is TRBJ2-5, the V gene TRBV7-9; D possibly corresponds to TRBD1 (6 bases). This CDR3 has 19 residues. V was clipped by 2 bases and J by 1 base, with 23 bases between them. Germline CDR1 SEHNR, CDR2 FQNEAQ (reference sequence). The CDR3 nucleotides are TGTGCCAGCAGCTTAATCCGAGTATCGGACCGAGGGGGCCAAGAGACCCAGTACTTC. It specifies CASSLIRVSDRGGQETQYF.

The count of this clonotype is one. This chain joins TRBV5-1 and TRBJ2-7; D is perhaps TRBD2 (6 bases). Trimming cost V 7 bases and J 6 bases, with 14 bases left between them. This CDR3 is built from 12 residues. Germline-derived CDR1 and CDR2 are SGHRS and YFSETQ. The CDR3 nucleotides read TGCGCCAGCGGCACGGGGGTGTTCGAGCAGTACTTC. This translates into CASGTGVFEQYF.